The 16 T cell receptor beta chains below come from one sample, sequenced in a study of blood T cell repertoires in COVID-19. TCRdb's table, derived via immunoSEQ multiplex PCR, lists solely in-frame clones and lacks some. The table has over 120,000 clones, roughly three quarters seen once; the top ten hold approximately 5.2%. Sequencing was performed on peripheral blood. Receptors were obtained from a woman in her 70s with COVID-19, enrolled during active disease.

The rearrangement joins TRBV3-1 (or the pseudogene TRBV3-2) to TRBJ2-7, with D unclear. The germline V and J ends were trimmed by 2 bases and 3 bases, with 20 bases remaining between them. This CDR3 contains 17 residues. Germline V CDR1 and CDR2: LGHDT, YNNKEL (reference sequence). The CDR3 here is CASSQTALGSWNYEQYF. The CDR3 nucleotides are TGTGCCAGCAGCCAAACAGCCCTTGGGTCGTGGAACTACGAGCAGTACTTC.

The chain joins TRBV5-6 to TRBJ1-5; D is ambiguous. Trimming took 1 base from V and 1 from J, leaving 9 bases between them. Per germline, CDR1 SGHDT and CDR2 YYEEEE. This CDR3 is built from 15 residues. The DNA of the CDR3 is TGTGCCAGCAGCTTGTTTTCCGGGAGCAATCAGCCCCAGCATTTT. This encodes CASSLFSGSNQPQHF.

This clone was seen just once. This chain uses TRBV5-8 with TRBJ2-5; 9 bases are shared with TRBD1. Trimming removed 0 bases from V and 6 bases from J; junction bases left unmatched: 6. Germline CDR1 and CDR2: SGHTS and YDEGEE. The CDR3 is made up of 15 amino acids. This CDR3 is CASSLGGQGQQTQYF. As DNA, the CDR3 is TGTGCCAGCAGCTTGGGGGGACAGGGTCAACAGACCCAGTACTTC.

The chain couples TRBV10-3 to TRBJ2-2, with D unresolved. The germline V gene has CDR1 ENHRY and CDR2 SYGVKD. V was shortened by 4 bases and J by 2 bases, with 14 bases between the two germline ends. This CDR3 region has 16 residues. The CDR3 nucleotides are TGTGCCATCAGTGGGGCGTCGGTAGTTAACACCGGGGAGCTGTTTTTT. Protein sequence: CAISGASVVNTGELFF.

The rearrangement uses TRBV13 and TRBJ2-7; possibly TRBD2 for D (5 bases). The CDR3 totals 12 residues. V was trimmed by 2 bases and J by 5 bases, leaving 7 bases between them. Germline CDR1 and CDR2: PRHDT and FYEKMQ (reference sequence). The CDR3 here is CASSLMGDEQYF. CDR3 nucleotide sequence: TGTGCCAGCAGCTTAATGGGAGACGAGCAGTACTTC.

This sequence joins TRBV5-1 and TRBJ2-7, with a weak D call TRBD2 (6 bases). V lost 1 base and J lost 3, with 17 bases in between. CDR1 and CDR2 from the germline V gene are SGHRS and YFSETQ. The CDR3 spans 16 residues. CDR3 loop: CASSLWGSGRDYEQYF. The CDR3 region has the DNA TGCGCCAGCAGCTTGTGGGGTAGCGGTCGTGACTACGAGCAGTACTTC.

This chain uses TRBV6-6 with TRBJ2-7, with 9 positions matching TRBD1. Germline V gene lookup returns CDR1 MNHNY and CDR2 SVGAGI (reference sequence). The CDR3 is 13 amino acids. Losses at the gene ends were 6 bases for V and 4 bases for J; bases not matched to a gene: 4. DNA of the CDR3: TGTGCCAGCAGCCGACAGGGGGTTTACGAGCAGTACTTC. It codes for CASSRQGVYEQYF.

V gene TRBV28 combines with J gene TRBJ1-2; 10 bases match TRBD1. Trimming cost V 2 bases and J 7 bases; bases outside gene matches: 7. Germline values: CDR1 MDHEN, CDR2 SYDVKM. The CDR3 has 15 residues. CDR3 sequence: CASSLGGQGRSGYTF. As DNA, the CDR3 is TGTGCCAGCAGTTTAGGGGGACAGGGGAGAAGTGGCTACACCTTC.

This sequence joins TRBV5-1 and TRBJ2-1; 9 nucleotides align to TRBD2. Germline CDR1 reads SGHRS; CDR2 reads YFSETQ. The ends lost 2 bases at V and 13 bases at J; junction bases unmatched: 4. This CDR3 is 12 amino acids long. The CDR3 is CASSLASGTQFF. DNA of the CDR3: TGCGCCAGCAGCTTAGCTAGCGGGACACAGTTCTTC.

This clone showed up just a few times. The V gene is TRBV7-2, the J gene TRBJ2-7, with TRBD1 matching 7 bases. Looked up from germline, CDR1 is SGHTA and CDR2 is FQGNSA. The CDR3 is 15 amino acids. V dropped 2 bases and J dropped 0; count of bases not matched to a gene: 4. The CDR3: CASSLFTGASYEQYF. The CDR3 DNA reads TGTGCCAGCAGCTTATTTACAGGGGCCTCCTACGAGCAGTACTTC. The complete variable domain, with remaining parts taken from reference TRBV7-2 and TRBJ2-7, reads GAGVSQSPSNKVTEKGKDVELRCDPISGHTALYWYRQSLGQGLEFLIYFQGNSAPDKSGLPSDRFSAERTGGSVSTLTIQRTQQEDSAVYLCASSLFTGASYEQYFGPGTRLTVT.

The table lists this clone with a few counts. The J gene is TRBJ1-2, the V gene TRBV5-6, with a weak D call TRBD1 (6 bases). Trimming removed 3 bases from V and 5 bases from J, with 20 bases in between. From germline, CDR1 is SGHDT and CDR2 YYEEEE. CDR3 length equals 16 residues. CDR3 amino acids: CASSSGGGLSGYGYTF. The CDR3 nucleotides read TGTGCCAGCAGCTCTGGCGGGGGGCTTTCGGGTTATGGCTACACCTTC.

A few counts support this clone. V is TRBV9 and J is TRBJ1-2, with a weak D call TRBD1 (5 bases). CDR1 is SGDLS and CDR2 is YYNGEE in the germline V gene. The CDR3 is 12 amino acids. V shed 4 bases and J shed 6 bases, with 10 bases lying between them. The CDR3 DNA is TGTGCCAGCAGCTCCTCGACAGATGGCTACACCTTC. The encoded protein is CASSSSTDGYTF. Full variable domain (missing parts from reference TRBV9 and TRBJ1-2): DSGVTQTPKHLITATGQRVTLRCSPRSGDLSVYWYQQSLDQGLQFLIQYYNGEERAKGNILERFSAQQFPDLHSELNLSSLELGDSALYFCASSSSTDGYTFGSGTRLTVV.

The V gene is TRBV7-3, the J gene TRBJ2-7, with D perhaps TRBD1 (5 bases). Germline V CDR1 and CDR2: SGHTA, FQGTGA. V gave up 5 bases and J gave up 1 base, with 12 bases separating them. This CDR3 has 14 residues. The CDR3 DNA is TGTGCCAGCAGCCCGGACACATTTTCCTACGAGCAGTACTTC. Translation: CASSPDTFSYEQYF.

CDR3 bases: TGTGCCAGCAGCCAAGAAGGGGCAGGCGAAAAACTGTTTTTT. It translates to CASSQEGAGEKLFF. This chain uses TRBV4-2 with TRBJ1-4; D is possibly TRBD1 (5 bases). Trimming took 0 bases from V and 8 from J, leaving 10 bases between them. Germline values: CDR1 LGHNA, CDR2 YNFKEQ. The CDR3 contains 14 residues.

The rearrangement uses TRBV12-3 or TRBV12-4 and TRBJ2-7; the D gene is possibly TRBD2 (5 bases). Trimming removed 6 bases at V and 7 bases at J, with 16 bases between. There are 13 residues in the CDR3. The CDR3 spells CASRPPGSEEQYF. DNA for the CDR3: TGTGCCAGCAGACCTCCCGGTAGCGAAGAGCAGTACTTC.

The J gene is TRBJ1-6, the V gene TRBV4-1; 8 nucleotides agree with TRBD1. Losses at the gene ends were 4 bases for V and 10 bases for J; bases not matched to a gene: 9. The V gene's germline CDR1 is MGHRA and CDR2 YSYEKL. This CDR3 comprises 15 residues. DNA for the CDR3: TGCGCCAGCAGCCGAGGACAGGGAGGCCGATCACCCCTCCACTTT. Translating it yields CASSRGQGGRSPLHF.